The 4 T cell receptor beta chains in this list originate from one sample, sequenced in a study of blood T cells in healthy people across ages. Alongside a J-beta primer mix, a sample-barcoded 5' primer served in a second PCR lasting roughly 6 to 11 cycles. A single record per CDR3 protein comes from TCRdb applying MiXCR to the 5' RACE reads. The sample lists about 1.4 million distinct CDR3 sequences, approximately 60% occurring once. The material sequenced was blood. These receptors all stem from a man aged 18 to 30 in good health.

This chain's CDR3 is CASRPGTVTDTQYF. CDR3 nucleotides: TGTGCCAGCAGACCCGGGACAGTCACAGATACGCAGTATTTT. The chain combines TRBV25-1 with TRBJ2-3, with 7 bases lining up with TRBD1. Looked up from germline, CDR1 is MGHDK and CDR2 is SYGVNS. There are 14 residues in the CDR3. The trim removed 6 bases at V and 2 bases at J, leaving 5 bases unmatched.

The chain has TRBV10-3 and TRBJ1-4; D gene ambiguous. The V end was cut by 4 bases, the J end by 5 bases, with 11 bases between. The CDR3 length is 14 residues. Germline values: CDR1 ENHRY, CDR2 SYGVKD. For the CDR3, the DNA is TGTGCCATCAGTGGGGCAGGCGGGAATGAAAAACTGTTTTTT. Translating gives CAISGAGGNEKLFF.

This clonotype occurred a few times. V usage is TRBV13 and J usage is TRBJ2-7; 7 bases match TRBD1. Germline trimming cut 1 base from V and 5 bases from J; bases unmatched to any gene: 8. The germline V gene encodes CDR1 PRHDT and CDR2 FYEKMQ (reference sequence). The CDR3 spans 15 residues. CDR3 nucleotides: TGTGCCAGCAGCTTAGAGAACAGGGGTACGAACGAGCAGTACTTC. Residues: CASSLENRGTNEQYF. Based on the CDR3 plus reference TRBV13 and TRBJ2-7, the full variable domain is AAGVIQSPRHLIKEKRETATLKCYPIPRHDTVYWYQQGPGQDPQFLISFYEKMQSDKGSIPDRFSAQQFSDYHSELNMSSLELGDSALYFCASSLENRGTNEQYFGPGTRLTVT.

V is TRBV28 and J is TRBJ2-1; D remains ambiguous. Germline V gives CDR1 MDHEN, CDR2 SYDVKM. Trimming took off 7 bases at V and 1 base at J, with 14 bases between the two ends. The CDR3 extends over 15 amino acids. The CDR3 is CASKVPRSSYNEQFF. The CDR3 DNA reads as TGTGCCAGCAAAGTCCCTAGATCATCCTACAATGAGCAGTTCTTC.